Presented here are 3 T cell receptor beta chains from one specimen sequenced in a study of blood T cells in healthy people across ages. With a J-beta primer mix and a sample-barcoded 5' primer, a second PCR ran about 7 to 11 cycles. TCRdb re-derived calls from the 5' RACE reads in MiXCR, one entry per CDR3 protein. The sample records 650,000 to 950,000 distinct CDR3 sequences, about 42% being singletons. Input material: blood. Receptors originate from a man aged 55-75 years in good health.

As to this clonotype: This may come from a read error, since a much larger clone is one base off. The CDR3 DNA is TGTGCCAGCAGCTTCGGGACTAGCCCCTACGAGCAGTACTTC. This encodes CASSFGTSPYEQYF. This rearrangement joins TRBV7-6 to TRBJ2-7; 9 nucleotides match TRBD2. Germline V lookup: CDR1 SGHVS, CDR2 FNYEAQ. This CDR3 has 14 amino acids. V lost 3 bases to trimming and J lost 2 bases; unmatched junction nucleotides: 2.

A single count supports this clonotype. The junction differs from germline at one of its ends, possibly a read error. The chain uses TRBV11-2 and TRBJ2-5; no definite D call. The end of the DNA is better explained by TRBJ2-7, so the J call may be wrong. The CDR3 has 13 residues. Germline V gives CDR1 SGHAT, CDR2 FQNNGV. CDR3 coding DNA: TGCGCCAGCAGCGCCTCGGACGGCTACGAGCAGTACTTC. Translated, it gives CASSASDGYEQYF.

A single count supports this clonotype. The chain combines TRBV5-1 with TRBJ1-1; 9 bases are a match to TRBD1. Germline values: CDR1 SGHRS, CDR2 YFSETQ. With V trimmed by 0 bases and J by 5 bases, 8 bases remained unmatched. This CDR3 contains 16 residues. For the CDR3, the DNA is TGCGCCAGCAGCTTGGCCGGCGGGACAGGGACTACTGAAGCTTTCTTT. This codes for CASSLAGGTGTTEAFF.